The sequence of this TCR beta chain was determined in a study of blood T cell repertoires in COVID-19. Study-wide background: COVID-19 samples collected from the United States, Italy and Spain covered acute and convalescent phases.

This CDR3 comprises 14 residues. V was pared by 1 base and J by 5 bases, with 4 bases of the junction left unmatched. The V gene's germline CDR1 is MGHRA and CDR2 YSYEKL. Only in-frame clones appear in the TCRdb table, and some are missing; sequencing was by immunoSEQ multiplex PCR. The sample has 170,000 or so clones; approximately 80% are singletons. This TCR came from a woman between 40 and 50 years old with COVID-19, enrolled during active disease. This chain joins TRBV4-1 and TRBJ2-5, with TRBD1 matching 7 bases. Sample: peripheral blood. The CDR3 reads CASSQVGQLETQYF. The CDR3 DNA reads TGCGCCAGCAGCCAAGTGGGACAGTTGGAGACCCAGTACTTC.